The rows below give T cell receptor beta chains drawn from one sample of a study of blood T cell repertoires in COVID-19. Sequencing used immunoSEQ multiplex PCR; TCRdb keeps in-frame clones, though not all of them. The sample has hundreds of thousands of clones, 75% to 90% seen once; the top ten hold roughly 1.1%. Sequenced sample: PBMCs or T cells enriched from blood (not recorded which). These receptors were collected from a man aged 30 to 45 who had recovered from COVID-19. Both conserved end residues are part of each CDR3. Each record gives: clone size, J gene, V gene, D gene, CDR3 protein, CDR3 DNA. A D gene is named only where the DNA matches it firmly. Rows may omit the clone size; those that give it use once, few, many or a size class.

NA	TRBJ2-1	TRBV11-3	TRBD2	CASSPWTSGDTTYNEQFF	TGTGCCAGCAGCCCGTGGACTAGCGGCGACACCACCTACAATGAGCAGTTCTTC
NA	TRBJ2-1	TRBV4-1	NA	CASSRPGGVNEQFF	TGCGCCAGCAGCCGCCCCGGCGGTGTCAATGAGCAGTTCTTC
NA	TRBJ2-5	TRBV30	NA	CAWSLGGETQYF	TGTGCCTGGAGTTTGGGAGGAGAGACCCAGTACTTC
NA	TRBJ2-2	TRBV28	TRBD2	CASSLFIAGTGELFF	TGTGCCAGCAGTTTATTCATAGCGGGAACCGGGGAGCTGTTTTTT
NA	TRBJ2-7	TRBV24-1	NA	CATSDLRGPRDGEQYF	TGTGCCACCAGTGATTTGCGGGGACCGCGGGATGGCGAGCAGTACTTC
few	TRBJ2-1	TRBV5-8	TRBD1	CATPRTGGSIGEQFF	TGTGCCACTCCAAGGACAGGGGGCTCTATCGGTGAGCAGTTCTTC
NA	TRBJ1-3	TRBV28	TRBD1	CASSPRDSVVNTIYF	TGTGCCAGCAGTCCCCGGGACAGTGTGGTAAACACCATATATTTT
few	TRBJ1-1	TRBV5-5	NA	CASSLRTYAGGAEAFF	TGTGCCAGCAGCTTACGCACCTATGCCGGGGGAGCTGAAGCTTTCTTT
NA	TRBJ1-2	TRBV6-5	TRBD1	CAGGRGPNYGYTF	TGTGCAGGCGGCAGGGGGCCGAACTATGGCTACACCTTC
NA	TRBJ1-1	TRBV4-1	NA	CASSPQGDIAFF	TGCGCCAGCAGCCCACAGGGAGATATAGCTTTCTTT
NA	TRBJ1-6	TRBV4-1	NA	CASSARTQASYNSPLHF	TGCGCCAGCAGCGCCCGAACACAGGCATCCTATAATTCACCCCTCCACTTT
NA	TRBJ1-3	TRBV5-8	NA	CASSLGQAISGNTIYF	TGTGCCAGCAGCTTGGGACAGGCGATCTCTGGAAACACCATATATTTT
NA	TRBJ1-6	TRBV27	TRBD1	CASGRPGTANSPLHF	TGTGCCAGCGGACGCCCAGGGACAGCCAATTCACCCCTCCACTTT
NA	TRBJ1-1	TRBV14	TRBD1	CASSQDPLRGLNTEAFF	TGTGCCAGCAGCCAAGACCCGCTCAGGGGGCTGAACACTGAAGCTTTCTTT
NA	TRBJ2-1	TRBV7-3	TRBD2	CASSPGTSGYNEQFF	TGTGCCAGCAGCCCCGGGACTAGCGGATACAATGAGCAGTTCTTC
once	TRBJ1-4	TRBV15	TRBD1	CATSRERQGTNEKLFF	TGTGCCACCAGCAGAGAAAGACAGGGAACTAATGAAAAACTGTTTTTT
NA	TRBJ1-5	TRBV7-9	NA	CASSLGGQGNQPQHF	TGTGCCAGCAGCTTGGGGGGGCAGGGCAATCAGCCCCAGCATTTT
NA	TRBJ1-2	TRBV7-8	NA	CASSPADTYGYTF	TGTGCCAGCAGCCCAGCAGACACCTATGGCTACACCTTC
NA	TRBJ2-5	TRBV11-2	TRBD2	CASSFPGLADQETQYF	TGTGCCAGCAGCTTCCCTGGTCTAGCGGATCAAGAGACCCAGTACTTC
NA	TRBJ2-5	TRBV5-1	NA	CASKENQYF	TGCGCCAGCAAAGAGAACCAGTACTTC
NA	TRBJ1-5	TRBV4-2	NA	CASSQDGRNNQPQHF	TGTGCCAGCAGCCAAGATGGCAGGAACAATCAGCCCCAGCATTTT
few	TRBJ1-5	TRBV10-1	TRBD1	CASSEPDRGNQPQHF	TGCGCCAGCAGTGAGCCGGACAGGGGCAATCAGCCCCAGCATTTT
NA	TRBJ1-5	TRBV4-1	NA	CASSQAPMTDQPQHF	TGCGCCAGCAGCCAAGCACCCATGACTGATCAGCCCCAGCATTTT
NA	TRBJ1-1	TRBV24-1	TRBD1	CATSDPDRAEAFF	TGTGCCACCAGTGACCCCGACAGGGCTGAAGCTTTCTTT
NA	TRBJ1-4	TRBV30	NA	CAWSVTDEKLFF	TGTGCCTGGAGTGTCACAGATGAAAAACTGTTTTTT
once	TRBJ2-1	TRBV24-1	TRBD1	CATEGTGWFF	TGTGCCACCGAAGGGACAGGGTGGTTCTTC
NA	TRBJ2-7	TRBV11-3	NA	CASSSGAYEQYF	TGTGCCAGCAGCTCCGGGGCCTACGAGCAGTACTTC
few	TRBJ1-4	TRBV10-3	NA	CAISDREGTNEKLFF	TGTGCCATCAGTGATCGGGAAGGGACTAATGAAAAACTGTTTTTT
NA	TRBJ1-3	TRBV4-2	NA	CASSQEHTGGSGNTIYF	TGTGCCAGCAGCCAAGAACACACCGGGGGGTCGGGAAACACCATATATTTT
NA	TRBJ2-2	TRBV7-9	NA	CASSPKPGVNTGELFF	TGTGCCAGCAGCCCGAAGCCGGGAGTGAACACCGGGGAGCTGTTTTTT
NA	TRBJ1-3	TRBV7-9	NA	CASSPTENSGNTIYF	TGTGCCAGCAGCCCAACAGAGAACTCTGGAAACACCATATATTTT
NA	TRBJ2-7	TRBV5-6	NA	CASSANLVLRAGEQYF	TGTGCCAGCAGCGCTAATCTCGTCTTACGGGCGGGGGAGCAGTACTTC
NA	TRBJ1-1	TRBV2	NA	CARNSNMNTEAFF	TGTGCCAGGAACAGTAACATGAACACTGAAGCTTTCTTT
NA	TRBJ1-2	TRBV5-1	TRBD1	CASSSEGQGAYGYTF	TGCGCCAGCAGCTCTGAAGGACAGGGTGCGTATGGCTACACCTTC
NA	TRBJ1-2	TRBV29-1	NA	CSVVRTDYQRGGYTF	TGCAGCGTTGTCAGGACAGACTACCAGAGGGGTGGCTACACCTTC
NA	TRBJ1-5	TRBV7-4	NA	CASSLPQGTNQPQHF	TGTGCCAGCAGCCTACCTCAGGGGACCAATCAGCCCCAGCATTTT
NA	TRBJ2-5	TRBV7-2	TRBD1	CASSFQGAMYQETQYF	TGTGCCAGCAGCTTTCAGGGGGCCATGTACCAAGAGACCCAGTACTTC